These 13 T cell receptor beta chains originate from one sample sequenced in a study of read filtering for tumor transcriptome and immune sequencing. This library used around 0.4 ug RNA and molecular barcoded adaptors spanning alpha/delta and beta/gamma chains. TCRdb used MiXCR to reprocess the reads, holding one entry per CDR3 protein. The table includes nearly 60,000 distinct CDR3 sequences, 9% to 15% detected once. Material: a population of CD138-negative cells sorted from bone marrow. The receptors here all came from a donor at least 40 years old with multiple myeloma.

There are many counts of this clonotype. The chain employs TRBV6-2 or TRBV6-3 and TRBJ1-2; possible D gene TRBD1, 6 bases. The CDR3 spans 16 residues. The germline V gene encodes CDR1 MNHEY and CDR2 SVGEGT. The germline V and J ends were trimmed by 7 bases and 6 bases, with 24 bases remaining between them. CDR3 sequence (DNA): TGTGCCAGCACCCTCCCAGGCGGGGGCGCTGGGGATGGCTACACCTTC. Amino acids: CASTLPGGGAGDGYTF.

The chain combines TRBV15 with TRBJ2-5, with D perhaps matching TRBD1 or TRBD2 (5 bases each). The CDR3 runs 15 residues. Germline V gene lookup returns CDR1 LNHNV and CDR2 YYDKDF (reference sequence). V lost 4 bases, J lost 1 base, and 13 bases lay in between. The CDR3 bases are TGTGCCACCAGCACCGCCGGGGCAGGCCAAGAGACCCAGTACTTC. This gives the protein CATSTAGAGQETQYF.

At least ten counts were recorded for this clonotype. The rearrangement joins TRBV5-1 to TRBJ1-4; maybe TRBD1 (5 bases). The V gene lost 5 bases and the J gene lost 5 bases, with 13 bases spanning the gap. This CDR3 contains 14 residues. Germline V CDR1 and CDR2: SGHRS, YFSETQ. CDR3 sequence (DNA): TGCGCCAGCAGTCTGACAGAAAGGAATGAAAAACTGTTTTTT. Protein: CASSLTERNEKLFF.

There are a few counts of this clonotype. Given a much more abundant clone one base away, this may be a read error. As DNA, the CDR3 is TGCAGTGCTAGACACTGTAATAGGGAAGGGGAGACCCAGTACTTC. Its protein product is CSARHCNREGETQYF. The gene calls are TRBV20-1 and TRBJ2-5; no clear D gene. Per the germline V gene, CDR1 is DFQATT and CDR2 is SNEGSKA (reference sequence). The CDR3 is made up of 15 amino acids. With 2 bases removed from V and 5 bases from J, the gap between germline ends came to 18 bases.

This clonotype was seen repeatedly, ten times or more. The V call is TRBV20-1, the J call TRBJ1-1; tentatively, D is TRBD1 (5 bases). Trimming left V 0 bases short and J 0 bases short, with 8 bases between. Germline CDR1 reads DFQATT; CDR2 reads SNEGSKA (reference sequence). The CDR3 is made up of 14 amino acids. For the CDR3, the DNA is TGCAGTGCTAGAGATCAGGGCTTGAACACTGAAGCTTTCTTT. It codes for CSARDQGLNTEAFF.

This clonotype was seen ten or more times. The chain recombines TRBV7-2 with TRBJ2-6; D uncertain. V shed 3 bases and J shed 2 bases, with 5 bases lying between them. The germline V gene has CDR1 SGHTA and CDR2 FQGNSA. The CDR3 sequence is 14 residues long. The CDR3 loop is CASSLGAGANVLTF. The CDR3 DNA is TGTGCCAGCAGCTTGGGTGCTGGGGCCAACGTCCTGACTTTC.

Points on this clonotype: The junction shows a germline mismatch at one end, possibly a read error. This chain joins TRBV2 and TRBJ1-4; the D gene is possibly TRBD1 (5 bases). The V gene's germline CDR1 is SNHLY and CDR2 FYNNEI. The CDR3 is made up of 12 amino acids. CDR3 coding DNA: TGTGCCAGCAGTAGGGACGGCCGGGATCCGATTTTT. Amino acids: CASSRDGRDPIF.

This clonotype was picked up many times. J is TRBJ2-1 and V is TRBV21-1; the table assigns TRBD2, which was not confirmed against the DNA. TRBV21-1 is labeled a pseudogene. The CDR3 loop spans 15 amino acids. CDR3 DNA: TGTGCCAGCAGCAAAGTTAGCGGGGGGCACAATGAGCAGTTCTTC. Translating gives CASSKVSGGHNEQFF.

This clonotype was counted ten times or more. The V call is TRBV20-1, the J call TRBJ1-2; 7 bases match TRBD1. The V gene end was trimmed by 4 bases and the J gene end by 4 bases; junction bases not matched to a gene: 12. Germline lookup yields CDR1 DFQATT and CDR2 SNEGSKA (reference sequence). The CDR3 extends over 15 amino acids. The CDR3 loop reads CSANSGQDRPYGYTF. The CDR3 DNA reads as TGCAGTGCTAACTCAGGACAGGACAGACCCTATGGCTACACCTTC.

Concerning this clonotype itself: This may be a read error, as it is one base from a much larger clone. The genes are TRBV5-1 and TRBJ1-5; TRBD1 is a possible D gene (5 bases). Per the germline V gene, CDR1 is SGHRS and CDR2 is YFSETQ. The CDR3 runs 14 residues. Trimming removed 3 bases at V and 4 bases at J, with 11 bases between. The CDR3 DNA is TGCGCCAGCAGCTGGGCTCAGGGAAATCAGCCCCAGCATTTT. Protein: CASSWAQGNQPQHF. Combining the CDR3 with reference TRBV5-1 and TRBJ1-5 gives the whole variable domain KAGVTQTPRYLIKTRGQQVTLSCSPISGHRSVSWYQQTPGQGLQFLFEYFSETQRNKGNFPGRFSGRQFSNSRSEMNVSTLELGDSALYLCASSWAQGNQPQHFGDGTRLSIL.

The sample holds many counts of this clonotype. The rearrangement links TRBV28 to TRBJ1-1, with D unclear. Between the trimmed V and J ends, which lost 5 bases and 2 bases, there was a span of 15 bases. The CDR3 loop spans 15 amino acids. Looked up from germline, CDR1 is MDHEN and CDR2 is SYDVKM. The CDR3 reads CASSESLGANTEAFF. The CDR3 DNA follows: TGTGCCAGCAGTGAGAGCCTAGGAGCCAACACTGAAGCTTTCTTT.

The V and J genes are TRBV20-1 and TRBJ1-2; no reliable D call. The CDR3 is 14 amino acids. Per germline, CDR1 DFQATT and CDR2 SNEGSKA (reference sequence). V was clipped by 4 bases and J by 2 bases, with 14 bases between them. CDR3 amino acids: CSAKGVTLNYGYTF. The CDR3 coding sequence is TGCAGTGCTAAGGGAGTCACACTCAACTATGGCTACACCTTC.

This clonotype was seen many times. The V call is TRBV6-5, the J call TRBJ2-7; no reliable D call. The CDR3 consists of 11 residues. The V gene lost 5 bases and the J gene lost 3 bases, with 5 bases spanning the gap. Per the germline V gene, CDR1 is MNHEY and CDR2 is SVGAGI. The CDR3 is CASSRDYEQYF. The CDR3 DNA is TGTGCCAGCAGTCGAGACTACGAGCAGTACTTC.